This T cell receptor beta chain was documented in a study of shared clonotypes between healthy human individuals (TCRdb year 2020). Looking at the study overall: A couple of women and a few men aged 18 to 49 years were included in the cohort. For each donor, CD4 naive and CD4 memory were each run on three plates, CD8 naive on two plates, and CD8 memory on one plate. Blood TCR repertoires of several healthy adults were deeply sequenced to estimate repertoire size and the extent of clonotype sharing between individuals. To increase sequencing depth and limit assay-specific biases, TCR repertoire library preparation and sequencing were carried out by different laboratories using diverse techniques. Per donor, leukapheresis produced somewhere between about 0.94 and 8.9 billion PBMCs. Results and caveats for the whole study, not just this receptor: Based on pairwise subsampling, the degree of clonotype sharing among donors was expected to be affected by sequencing depth. The genetic and exposure-history diversity represented was limited by the small number of donors. Approximately 5% of naive CD4, 3.5% of naive CD8, approximately 2% of memory CD4, and roughly 0.4% of memory CD8 clonotypes were shared across a few donors. Clonotypes shared by all four sorted-subset donors showed higher generation probabilities than non-shared clonotypes. Naive subsets generally had larger estimated clonotype richness than memory subsets did. Incomplete sequencing was indicated by rarefaction of sorted-subset datasets, despite the large sequencing depth. Only blood was sampled, and tissue TCR repertoires likely differ from those in blood.

Using the deep immunoSEQ assay, TCR CDR3 regions were amplified from genomic DNA by multiplex PCR. Genomic DNA extracted from each cell subset was distributed evenly over all wells of several immunoSEQ 96-well plates, and each plate served as one replicate. For sorted subsets, each replicate PCR was loaded with approximately 200 ng genomic DNA, equivalent to about 30,000 T cell genomes. The purified libraries were quantified using a Qubit 3.0 fluorometer, sized with a Bioanalyzer 2100, and then quantified again using the KAPA Library Quantification kit. Every immunoSEQ 96-well plate was sequenced on a dedicated single-read 150-cycle Illumina NextSeq 550 flow cell. The study's own analysis went as follows. Because only junctional sequences without quality scores were contained in the immunoSEQ output, filtering matching that applied to full-length reads could not be performed. Sequences were annotated with PyIR, a Python wrapper for IgBLAST v1.9, and V/J genes and CDR3 were assigned using IMGT germline references. Reads with weak V/J assignments (E-value above 1e-6), missing CDR3, stop codons, out-of-frame junctions, or ambiguous translated residues were removed. V3J clonotypes were defined as sequences sharing the same inferred V gene, J gene, and CDR3 amino acid sequence. The percentage overlap between two repertoires was calculated by dividing the number of shared unique clonotypes by the size of the smaller repertoire. Repertoire richness was assessed with RTK rarefaction, the Chao1 estimator, and Recon v2.1 estimates of unobserved clonotypes. Generation probabilities were computed with OLGA for all TCRbeta clonotypes obtained by the gDNA method from several donors. TCRdb limited this immuneACCESS table to in-frame rearrangements with V and J called. A share of clones is missing; checked studies link under half to unresolved V genes, and the rest is unexplained. V, J and clone size are those of that table, while D and trimming were read from the DNA. In this sample the table shows 2.3 million or so clones, 80% to 95% of which occur a single time. 0.3% to 0.4% of the sample belongs to the ten largest clones.

The CDR3 has 13 amino acids, counting the end cysteine and phenylalanine. The retained sequence is limited to the CDR3, 39 bases, with the frame set at the first base. V and J are truncated by 5 bases and 4 bases respectively, leaving an intervening sequence of 11 bases. CDR1 and CDR2, looked up from the germline V gene, are SNHLY and FYNNEI. Healthy HIV-negative adults with no recently reported acute infections or vaccinations were included as donors. Only Caucasian adults living in Nashville, Tennessee, USA were represented among the donors. CD4+ T cells were enriched by magnetic negative selection, after which naive cells were positively selected on CD45RA and the negative fraction was taken as the memory subset. Blood was obtained by leukapheresis, after which PBMCs were separated by Ficoll-Histopaque density gradient centrifugation and cryopreserved in liquid nitrogen vapor phase. Analytical flow cytometry was used to check the purity and quantity of every magnetically sorted T cell population. Genomic DNA was isolated from each sorted fraction and quantified by UV absorbance on a Nanodrop 2000c.

Note on this clone: Its antigen remains undetermined. Base qualities are not at hand, and no much larger clone is one base apart.

Sample: naive CD4+ T cells from PBMCs. The cell subset or site label, read with the paper, signifies: CD45RA+ positively selected. This chain is built from TRBV2 and TRBJ1-2; there is no confident call for the D gene. The TCR originated in a man between 18 and 29 years old in good health. Some clones in this sample may be carry-over from other donors' samples. The sequenced DNA is TGTGCCAGCAGTTCCATCTTGAGCTATGGCTACACCTTC. This gives the protein CASSSILSYGYTF.